The rows below give T cell receptor beta chains drawn from one sample of a study of OX40 agonist ivuxolimab in advanced cancers. Repertoires were generated with immunoSEQ multiplex PCR, while TCRdb's copy carries only in-frame clones and drops some. Among 65,000 to 85,000 clones, roughly 87% were seen once, and the ten largest hold about 3.4%. The specimen comprised CD4+ or CD8+ T cells sorted from blood, sampled in a trial of the OX40 agonist ivuxolimab. The source is an adult with an advanced solid tumor such as melanoma, head and neck, liver or kidney cancer. CDR3s include the opening cysteine and the closing phenylalanine or tryptophan. The D gene is left open where the match is weak. Clone size is stated in some rows and not others, as once, few, many or a class when expanded.

d_gene	abundance	j_gene	v_gene	CDR3nt	CDR3aa
TRBD1	.	TRBJ2-7	TRBV4-2	TGTGCCAGCAGCCCCACCCCAGGGGGCCTCGGCGAGCAGTACTTC	CASSPTPGGLGEQYF
TRBD2	.	TRBJ2-7	TRBV5-4	TGTGCCAGCAGCTTGGGGACTAGCGGGGGCTCCTACGAGCAGTACTTC	CASSLGTSGGSYEQYF
.	once	TRBJ1-5	TRBV19	TGTGCCAGTGCGTCTCGGGAGGGTAGGAGTTATCAGCCCCAGCATTTT	CASASREGRSYQPQHF
TRBD2	.	TRBJ2-7	TRBV18	TGTGCCAGCTCACCCGCCGGGCGGGGGACGGAAGAGCAGTACTTC	CASSPAGRGTEEQYF
.	.	TRBJ2-2	TRBV7-2	TGTGCCAGCAGCCCCCGAGGGGGGCAGAACACCGGGGAGCTGTTTTTT	CASSPRGGQNTGELFF
.	.	TRBJ2-3	TRBV7-2	TGTGCCAGCAGCGCCAGATACACAGATACGCAGTATTTT	CASSARYTDTQYF
.	.	TRBJ1-5	TRBV18	TGTGCCAGCTCACCACCGGGAGGCGGCGGGAATCAGCCCCAGCATTTT	CASSPPGGGGNQPQHF
.	.	TRBJ1-5	TRBV7-9	TGTGCCAGCAGCCCGGAGGTGGGGCCCCAGCATTTT	CASSPEVGPQHF
.	.	TRBJ1-4	TRBV7-2	TGTGCCAGCAGCGGGAGGGGGGATGAAAAACTGTTTTTT	CASSGRGDEKLFF
.	.	TRBJ1-4	TRBV5-5	TGTGCCAGCAGCTTGGCTTCGTCTGAAAAACTGTTTTTT	CASSLASSEKLFF
TRBD1	once	TRBJ2-2	TRBV9	TGTGCCAGCAGCTCGACAGGGGGCATCGGGGAGCTGTTTTTT	CASSSTGGIGELFF
.	.	TRBJ2-1	TRBV6-5	TGTGCCAGCAGTGGCGCTCCCCTAGCTGGCGAGCAGTTCTTC	CASSGAPLAGEQFF
.	.	TRBJ2-5	TRBV30	TGTGCCTGGAGCGACACGGACTGGGGACTCGGGGCCCAGTACTTC	CAWSDTDWGLGAQYF